The clone carrying this TCR beta chain was detected only a few times. The data are from a study of blood T cell repertoires in COVID-19. Study context: Specimens from acute and convalescent COVID-19 originated in the United States, Italy and Spain.

Trimming cost V 4 bases and J 4 bases; bases outside gene matches: 9. The CDR3 sequence is 15 residues long. Germline V gene data show CDR1 as SNHLY and CDR2 as FYNNEI. Assignments of participants to cohorts depended upon their own reported clinical history. Exposed volunteers were people who met a COVID-19 case within 2 weeks before study entry. In the original analysis: Using reference gene primer amplification, nucleated cell counts were estimated. Sequenced by immunoSEQ multiplex PCR; TCRdb stores in-frame clones only, minus some. That table supplies the V and J calls and clone size; D and trimming were determined from the DNA. The repertoire has 150,000 to 200,000 clones, over 80% of them found once; the top ten carry roughly 5%.

Sequencing was performed on PBMCs or T cells enriched from blood (not recorded which). The chain recombines TRBV2 with TRBJ1-2; 7 bases match TRBD1. The sequence came from a man aged 65-85 years who had been exposed to COVID-19. In DNA, the CDR3 is TGTGCCAGCAGTGCGAGGACAGGTTTTGCCTATGGCTACACCTTC. This codes for CASSARTGFAYGYTF.